The 17 T cell receptor beta chains presented below share a single source sample, sequenced in a study of PD-L1 blockade in urothelial cancer. The data were produced by immunoSEQ multiplex PCR, yet TCRdb's version contains in-frame clones alone and is incomplete. The sample has around 56,000 clones, about 86% seen once; the top ten hold roughly 2.8%. The sequences come from PBMCs, collected around atezolizumab (anti-PD-L1) treatment. The receptors here all came from a man aged 50-59 years with urothelial cancer.

The gene calls are TRBV5-1 and TRBJ1-1; D gene ambiguous. The CDR3 is 14 residues long. With 6 bases removed from V and 4 bases from J, the gap between germline ends came to 16 bases. Germline V gene data show CDR1 as SGHRS and CDR2 as YFSETQ. In DNA form, the CDR3 reads TGCGCCAGCATCAAGCAGGAAGGCAGCACTGAAGCTTTCTTT. Translated, it gives CASIKQEGSTEAFF.

The chain couples TRBV4-2 to TRBJ2-7; no reliable D call. The CDR3 loop spans 16 amino acids. The germline CDR1 and CDR2 sequences are LGHNA and YNFKEQ. V dropped 0 bases and J dropped 1 base, with 13 bases sitting between them. The CDR3 nucleotides read TGTGCCAGCAGCCAAGATCCGCGAGCCGAGTCCTACGAGCAGTACTTC. It is translated as CASSQDPRAESYEQYF.

The rearrangement links TRBV18 to TRBJ2-6; the match to TRBD1 covers 7 bases. The CDR3 runs to 17 residues. Germline V gives CDR1 KGHSH, CDR2 LQKENI. Unmatched junction bases numbered 5, after V lost 3 bases and J lost 0 bases. The CDR3 DNA reads TGTGCCAGCTCACCGCGGACAGGCAGCTCTGGGGCCAACGTCCTGACTTTC. It specifies CASSPRTGSSGANVLTF.

The chain employs TRBV29-1 and TRBJ2-7; 10 bases map to TRBD2. Germline V CDR1 and CDR2: SQVTM, ANQGSEA. J was trimmed by 2 bases and V by 6 bases; bases with no gene match: 4. CDR3 length equals 13 residues. In DNA, the CDR3 is TGCAGCGTAAAAGGACTAGCGGCCTACGAGCAGTACTTC. Encoded protein: CSVKGLAAYEQYF.

The CDR3 DNA follows: TGTGCCAGCAGCATCGCCGGGACAGGGACCAACGAGCAGTACTTC. This sequence encodes CASSIAGTGTNEQYF. This chain links TRBV9 with TRBJ2-7, with 9 bases lining up with TRBD1. Germline lookup yields CDR1 SGDLS and CDR2 YYNGEE. The CDR3 is 15 residues long. V lost 4 bases and J lost 5; bases outside the gene matches: 10.

The gene calls are TRBV27 and TRBJ2-2, with 12 bases matching TRBD2. Germline V gene data show CDR1 as MNHEY and CDR2 as SMNVEV (reference sequence). This CDR3 contains 17 residues. V lost 3 bases, J lost 7 bases, and 9 bases stayed unmatched. CDR3 in amino acids: CASSFSQTSGRLGELFF. DNA of the CDR3: TGTGCCAGCAGTTTTTCACAGACTAGCGGGAGACTCGGGGAGCTGTTTTTT.

This clone was counted between two and nine times. The genes are TRBV4-2 and TRBJ2-7; D perhaps matches TRBD2 (6 bases). This CDR3 has 15 residues. The V and J ends lost 1 base and 0 bases respectively, with 10 bases between them. The germline gives CDR1 LGHNA, CDR2 YNFKEQ. The CDR3 region is CASSQGDSGSYEQYF. CDR3 DNA: TGTGCCAGCAGCCAAGGTGATAGCGGCTCCTACGAGCAGTACTTC.

The chain carries TRBV5-1 and TRBJ2-3; 7 bases are shared with TRBD2. There are 15 residues in the CDR3. Germline V lookup: CDR1 SGHRS, CDR2 YFSETQ. V trimming: 7 bases; J trimming: 3 bases; junction bases outside the gene matches: 11. CDR3 residues: CASRSSGTGTDTQYF. In nucleotides, the CDR3 is TGCGCCAGCCGATCTAGCGGAACGGGGACAGATACGCAGTATTTT.

V and J are TRBV28 and TRBJ1-3, with D perhaps TRBD1 (5 bases). The length of the CDR3 is 14 residues. With 6 bases removed from V and 4 bases from J, the gap between germline ends came to 13 bases. Germline lookup yields CDR1 MDHEN and CDR2 SYDVKM. This CDR3 reads CASRQQGGGNTIYF. The CDR3 DNA sequence: TGTGCCAGCAGGCAGCAGGGTGGGGGAAACACCATATATTTT.

This clone has only a few counts. The chain has TRBV29-1 and TRBJ2-3; 9 nucleotides line up with TRBD2. Per germline, CDR1 SQVTM and CDR2 ANQGSEA. V lost 8 bases, J lost 4 bases, and 4 bases stayed unmatched. The CDR3 extends over 12 amino acids. The CDR3 loop is CSPGLAADTQYF. In DNA form, the CDR3 reads TGCAGCCCGGGACTAGCAGCAGATACGCAGTATTTT.

The CDR3 reads CASIIRQGMSDGYTF. Here the CDR3 DNA reads TGTGCCAGCATCATACGACAGGGAATGTCCGATGGCTACACCTTC. The V and J genes are TRBV21-1 and TRBJ1-2; the table gives TRBD1 as D, unverified against the DNA. TRBV21-1 is a listed pseudogene. This CDR3 spans 15 amino acids.

The chain couples TRBV25-1 to TRBJ2-7; 10 bases align to TRBD2. Trimming cost V 0 bases and J 4 bases; bases outside gene matches: 6. CDR3 length: 16 amino acids. CDR1 is MGHDK and CDR2 is SYGVNS in the germline V gene. CDR3 residues: CASSEYPSGREYEQYF. The CDR3 DNA follows: TGTGCCAGCAGTGAATATCCGAGCGGGAGGGAATACGAGCAGTACTTC.

The chain employs TRBV5-1 and TRBJ2-3, with 12 bases that match TRBD2. V was clipped by 4 bases and J by 6 bases; unmatched bases: 6. Germline CDR1 is SGHRS and CDR2 is YFSETQ. The CDR3 is 15 residues long. The CDR3 bases are TGCGCCAGCAGCCTACGGACTAGCGGGACCGATACGCAGTATTTT. Translating gives CASSLRTSGTDTQYF.

The chain recombines TRBV7-2 with TRBJ2-3; D possibly corresponds to TRBD2 (6 bases). V shed 1 base and J shed 5 bases, with 13 bases lying between them. The CDR3 has 15 amino acids. Germline V gives CDR1 SGHTA, CDR2 FQGNSA. CDR3 amino acids: CASSLVREPRDTQYF. The CDR3 nucleotides are TGTGCCAGCAGCTTAGTTCGGGAGCCTAGAGATACGCAGTATTTT.

The J gene is TRBJ2-1, the V gene TRBV7-9; 8 bases map to TRBD2. Trimming cost V 1 base and J 11 bases; bases outside gene matches: 13. The germline V gene encodes CDR1 SEHNR and CDR2 FQNEAQ (reference sequence). The CDR3 has 16 residues. Written as DNA, the CDR3 is TGTGCCAGCAGCTTAGGGAGCGGGAGTGGAAATAAGAAGCAGTTCTTC. Protein: CASSLGSGSGNKKQFF.

CDR3 nucleotides: TGTGCCAGCAGCGCGTACAGGGGGCACAAACTGAACACTGAAGCTTTCTTT. Encoded protein: CASSAYRGHKLNTEAFF. The rearrangement links TRBV7-6 to TRBJ1-1; 9 bases line up with TRBD1. The CDR3 runs 17 residues. V dropped 5 bases and J dropped 0; count of bases not matched to a gene: 10. Germline lookup yields CDR1 SGHVS and CDR2 FNYEAQ.

The rearrangement uses TRBV7-3 and TRBJ2-1, with D maybe TRBD1 (6 bases). V lost 5 bases to trimming and J lost 7 bases, with 15 bases between them. Per the germline V gene, CDR1 is SGHTA and CDR2 is FQGTGA. This CDR3 has 14 residues. The CDR3 sequence is CASSPTGTNNEQFF. CDR3 coding DNA: TGTGCCAGCAGCCCGACCGGGACAAATAATGAGCAGTTCTTC. The whole variable domain, remainder taken from reference TRBV7-3 and TRBJ2-1, is GAGVSQTPSNKVTEKGKYVELRCDPISGHTALYWYRQSLGQGPEFLIYFQGTGAADDSGLPNDRFFAVRPEGSVSTLKIQRTERGDSAVYLCASSPTGTNNEQFFGPGTRLTVL.